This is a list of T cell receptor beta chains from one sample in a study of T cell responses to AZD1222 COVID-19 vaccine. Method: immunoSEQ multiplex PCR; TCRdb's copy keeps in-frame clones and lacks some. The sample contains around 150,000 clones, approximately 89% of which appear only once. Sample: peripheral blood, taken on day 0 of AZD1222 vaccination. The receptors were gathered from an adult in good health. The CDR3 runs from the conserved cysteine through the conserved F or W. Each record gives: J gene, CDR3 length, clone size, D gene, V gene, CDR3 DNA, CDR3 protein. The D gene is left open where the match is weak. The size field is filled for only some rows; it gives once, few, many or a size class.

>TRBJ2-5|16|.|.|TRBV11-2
TGTGCCAGCAGCTTGGGGGGCGGGGGCCTAGGGGAGACCCAGTACTTC
CASSLGGGGLGETQYF
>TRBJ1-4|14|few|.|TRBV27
TGTGCCAGCAGTCAAGGGGCAACTAATGAAAAACTGTTTTTT
CASSQGATNEKLFF
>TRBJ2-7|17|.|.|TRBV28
TGTGCCAGCAGTCCCTCCGGGGCCACTAGGTTCAACTACGAGCAGTACTTC
CASSPSGATRFNYEQYF
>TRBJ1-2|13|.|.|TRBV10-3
TGTGCCATCAGTGAGGCAGGAAGCTATGGCTACACCTTC
CAISEAGSYGYTF
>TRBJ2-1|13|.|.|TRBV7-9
TGTGCCAGCAGCTTAATCAGGGTCACTGAGCAGTTCTTC
CASSLIRVTEQFF
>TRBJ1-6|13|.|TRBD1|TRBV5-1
TGCGCCAGCAGCGGGGACAGTAAATCCCCCCTCCACTTT
CASSGDSKSPLHF
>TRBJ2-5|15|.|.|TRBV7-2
TGTGCCAGCAGCTTCACCGGGACCCTCAAAGAGACCCAGTACTTC
CASSFTGTLKETQYF
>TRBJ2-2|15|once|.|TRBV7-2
TGTGCCAGCAGCAGTGATGGGGGGATAGCCGGGGAGCTGTTTTTT
CASSSDGGIAGELFF
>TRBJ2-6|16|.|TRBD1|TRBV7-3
TGTGCCAGCGGTGGGGACAGAAACTCTGGGGCCAACGTCCTGACTTTC
CASGGDRNSGANVLTF
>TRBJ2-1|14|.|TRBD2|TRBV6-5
TGTGCCAGCGGCCTAGCGGGAGTGCCGGGTGAGCAGTTCTTC
CASGLAGVPGEQFF
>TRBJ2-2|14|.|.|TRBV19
TGTGCCAGTAGTACCAGCATTGGCACCGGGGAGCTGTTTTTT
CASSTSIGTGELFF
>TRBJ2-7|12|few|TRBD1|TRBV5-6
TGTGCCAGCAGCGATCACAGGGGCGAGCAGTACTTC
CASSDHRGEQYF
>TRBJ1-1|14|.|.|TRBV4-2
TGTGCCAGCAGCCAGCCCTCAGGGGACACTGAAGCTTTCTTT
CASSQPSGDTEAFF
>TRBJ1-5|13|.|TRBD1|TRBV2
TGTGCCAGCAGGGGACAGGGTTCTGACCCCCAGCATTTT
CASRGQGSDPQHF
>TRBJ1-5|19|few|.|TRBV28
TGTGCCAGCAGTTTTACGGACAACGCATCTTGGGGAGGCAATCAGCCCCAGCATTTT
CASSFTDNASWGGNQPQHF
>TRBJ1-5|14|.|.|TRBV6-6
TGTGCCAGCAGTTACGGAGGGAGCAATCAGCCCCAGCATTTT
CASSYGGSNQPQHF
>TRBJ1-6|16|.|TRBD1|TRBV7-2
TGTGCCAGCAGCTTTGTGACAGGGGGTCGGGGTTCACCCCTCCACTTT
CASSFVTGGRGSPLHF
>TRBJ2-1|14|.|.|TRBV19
TGTGCCACCACAGACTTTAGCTCCTACAATGAGCAGTTCTTC
CATTDFSSYNEQFF
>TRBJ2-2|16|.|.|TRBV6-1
TGTGCCAGCAGTGAAGAGGGGGCGGGAGCCACCGGGGAGCTGTTTTTT
CASSEEGAGATGELFF
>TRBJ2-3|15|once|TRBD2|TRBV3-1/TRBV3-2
TGTGCCAGCAGCCGACTAGCGGGAGGAACAGATACGCAGTATTTT
CASSRLAGGTDTQYF
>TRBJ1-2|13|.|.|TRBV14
TGTGCCAGCAGCCAAGAAGGGTTATGGGGCTACACCTTC
CASSQEGLWGYTF
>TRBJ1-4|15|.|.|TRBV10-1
TGCGCCAGCAGTATGACACAGTATGGGAATGAAAAACTGTTTTTT
CASSMTQYGNEKLFF
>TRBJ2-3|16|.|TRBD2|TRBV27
TGTGCCAGCAGTCCCCGGGTAGCGGGATTCACAGATACGCAGTATTTT
CASSPRVAGFTDTQYF
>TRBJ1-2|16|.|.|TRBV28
TGTGCCAGCAGTTCCGCCTTGGGGGGCGCAGTCTATGGCTACACCTTC
CASSSALGGAVYGYTF
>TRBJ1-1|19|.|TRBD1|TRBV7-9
TGTGCCAGCAGCTCAACCCAGTATGGGACAGGGTCCGGGAACACTGAAGCTTTCTTT
CASSSTQYGTGSGNTEAFF
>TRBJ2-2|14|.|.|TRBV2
TGTGCCAGCAGCGTAACGATTACCACCGGGGAGCTGTTTTTT
CASSVTITTGELFF
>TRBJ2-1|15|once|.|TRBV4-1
TGCGCCAGCAGGCCTGACTGGGGCCGAGGCAATGAGCAGTTCTTC
CASRPDWGRGNEQFF
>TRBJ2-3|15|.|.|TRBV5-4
TGTGCCAGCAGCTTGGAGGGTTCTTCGGGGGATACGCAGTATTTT
CASSLEGSSGDTQYF
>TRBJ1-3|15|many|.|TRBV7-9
TGTGCCAGCAGCTTAGGAGACCTCTCTGGAAACACCATATATTTT
CASSLGDLSGNTIYF
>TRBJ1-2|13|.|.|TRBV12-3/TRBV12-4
TGTGCCAGCAGTTTCCACCCATATTATGGCTACACCTTC
CASSFHPYYGYTF
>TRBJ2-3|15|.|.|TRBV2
TGTGCCAGCAGGCCGCAGGAGATTAGCACAGATACGCAGTATTTT
CASRPQEISTDTQYF
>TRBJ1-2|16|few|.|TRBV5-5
TGTGCCAGCAGCTTGTTCGCAGGGTCAAGCGACTATGGCTACACCTTC
CASSLFAGSSDYGYTF
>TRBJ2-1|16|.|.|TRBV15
TGTGCCACCAGCCGGGCGCCCGTACTTCCCTACAATGAGCAGTTCTTC
CATSRAPVLPYNEQFF
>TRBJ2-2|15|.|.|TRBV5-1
TGCGCCAGCAGCTTGAGTCCAGAAAACACCGGGGAGCTGTTTTTT
CASSLSPENTGELFF
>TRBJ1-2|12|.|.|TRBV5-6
TGTGCCAGCAGCTCGGGGGTTTATGGCTACACCTTC
CASSSGVYGYTF
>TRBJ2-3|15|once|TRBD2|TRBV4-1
TGCGCCAGCGAGGGTAAAGCGGGAGTAACAGATACGCAGTATTTT
CASEGKAGVTDTQYF
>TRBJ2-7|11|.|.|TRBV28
TGTGCCAGCAGTGCCCGTTACGAGCAGTACTTC
CASSARYEQYF
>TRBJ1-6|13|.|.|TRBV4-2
TGTGCCAGCAGCCAACTTGTGGCCTCACCCCTCCACTTT
CASSQLVASPLHF
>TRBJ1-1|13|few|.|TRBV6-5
TGTGCCACCACGTGGGGGGCGGACACTGAAGCTTTCTTT
CATTWGADTEAFF
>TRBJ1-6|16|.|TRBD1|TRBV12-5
TGTGCTAGTGGTTTGTTGGACAGGGTGAATAATTCACCCCTCCACTTT
CASGLLDRVNNSPLHF
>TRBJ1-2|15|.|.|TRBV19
TGTGCCAGTAGTTCTTGGACTGTTGGTAACTATGGCTACACCTTC
CASSSWTVGNYGYTF
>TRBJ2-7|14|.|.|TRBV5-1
TGCGCCAGCAGCTTGGCCAGGGGTTCCTACGAGCAGTACTTC
CASSLARGSYEQYF
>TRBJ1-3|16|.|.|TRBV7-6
TGTGCCAGCAGCTTAGCGTACAGTTCCTCTGGAAACACCATATATTTT
CASSLAYSSSGNTIYF
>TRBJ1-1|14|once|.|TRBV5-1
TGCGCCAGCAGCTTGGGCCTGATGGGACCTGAAGCTTTCTTT
CASSLGLMGPEAFF
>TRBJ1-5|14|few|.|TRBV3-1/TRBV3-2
TGTGCCAGCAGTTGGCGGGCTGGGAATCAGCCCCAGCATTTT
CASSWRAGNQPQHF
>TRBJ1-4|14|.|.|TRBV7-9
TGTGCCAGCAGCAATACTGGACGGAATGAAAAACTGTTTTTT
CASSNTGRNEKLFF
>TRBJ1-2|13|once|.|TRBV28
TGTGCCAGCAGTTTCTCCAGGAACTATGGCTACACCTTC
CASSFSRNYGYTF
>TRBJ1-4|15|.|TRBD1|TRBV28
TGTGCCAGCAGCCGGCCGGGACAGAATAATGAAAAACTGTTTTTT
CASSRPGQNNEKLFF
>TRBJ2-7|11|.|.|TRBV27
TGTGCCAGCAGTTCCTCCCACGAGCAGTACTTC
CASSSSHEQYF
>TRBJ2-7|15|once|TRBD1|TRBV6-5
TGTGCCAGCAGTCACGGGACAGGGCCCTCCTACGAGCAGTACTTC
CASSHGTGPSYEQYF
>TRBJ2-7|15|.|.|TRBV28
TGTGCCAGCAGCCCAGGAGGGACTCTTTCCTACGAGCAGTACTTC
CASSPGGTLSYEQYF
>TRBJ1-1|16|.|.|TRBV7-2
TGTGCCAGCAGCCCGTATACAGGGTTCGGAAACACTGAAGCTTTCTTT
CASSPYTGFGNTEAFF
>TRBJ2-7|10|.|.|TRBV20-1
TGCAGTGCTAGAGCCCCCCCAGAGTACTTC
CSARAPPEYF
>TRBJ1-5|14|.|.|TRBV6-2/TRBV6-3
TGTGCCAGCAGTGCCCTCCAGGGGTTCCAGCCCCAGCATTTT
CASSALQGFQPQHF
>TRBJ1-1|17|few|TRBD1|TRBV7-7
TGTGCTAGCAGCTTAGCGCTCGGGCAGAGGGGGCGAGGAGAAGCTTTCTTT
CASSLALGQRGRGEAFF
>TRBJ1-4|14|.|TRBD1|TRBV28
TGTGCCAGCAGTTTTAGACAGGGAAGGGAAAAACTGTTTTTT
CASSFRQGREKLFF
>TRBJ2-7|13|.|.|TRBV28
TGTGCCAGCAGGCAAATTGGAGGGGACGAGCAGTACTTC
CASRQIGGDEQYF
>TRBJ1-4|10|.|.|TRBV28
TGTGCCACCGGGGGGGAAAAACTGTTTTTT
CATGGEKLFF
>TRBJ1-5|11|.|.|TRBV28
TGTGCCAGCCGATACATGACGTCCCAGCATTTT
CASRYMTSQHF